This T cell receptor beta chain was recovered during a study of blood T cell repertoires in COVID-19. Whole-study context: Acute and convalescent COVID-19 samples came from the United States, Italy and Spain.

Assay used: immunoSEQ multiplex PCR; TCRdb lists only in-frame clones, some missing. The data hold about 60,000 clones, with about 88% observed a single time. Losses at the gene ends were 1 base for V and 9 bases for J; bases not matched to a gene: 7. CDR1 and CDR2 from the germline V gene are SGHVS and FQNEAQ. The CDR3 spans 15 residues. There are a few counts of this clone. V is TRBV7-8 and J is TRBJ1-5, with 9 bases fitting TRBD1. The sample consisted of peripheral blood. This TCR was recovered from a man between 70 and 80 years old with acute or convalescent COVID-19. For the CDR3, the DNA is TGTGCCAGCAGCTTAGGAAACAGGGGGCGTCCGCCCCAGCATTTT. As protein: CASSLGNRGRPPQHF.